The T cell receptor beta chain described here comes from a study of STAT3 mutations in large granular lymphocyte leukemia. Study at large: Over half of T-LGLL patients had one or more immunosuppressive regimens.

Average productive template count per sample was about 42,000. Clones were sequenced by immunoSEQ multiplex PCR, and TCRdb holds only the in-frame ones, with some missing. Of tens of thousands of clones listed, approximately 94% are singletons. Study outcomes and limitations: Every T-LGLL patient had at least one immunodominant TCRbeta clonotype. Clonal expansion was inferred from samples taken at other timepoints.

Concerning this clone itself: Its antigen remains unidentified.

CDR1 and CDR2 from the germline V gene are LGHNA and YSLEER. The V segment lost 1 base and the J segment 7 bases; nucleotides outside the gene matches: 10. CDR3 length: 17 amino acids. The TCR sequence derives from a man in his forties with T-cell large granular lymphocyte leukemia. Some clones in this sample may be carry-over from other donors' samples. The V gene is TRBV4-3, the J gene TRBJ1-6; 7 bases line up with TRBD1. Specimen: peripheral blood mononuclear cells. The CDR3 region has the DNA TGCGCCAGCAGCCAAGTGGCAGGAGGGACAGTAAATTCACCCCTCCACTTT. It translates to CASSQVAGGTVNSPLHF.